This TCR beta chain was recorded in a study of T-cell reconstitution after alpha-beta-depleted transplantation in children. Notes on the study in general: Surviving recipient cells, namely T cells and thymic progenitors, were the source of high day-60 TCRbeta diversity in some patients.

The trim removed 6 bases at V and 3 bases at J, leaving 8 bases unmatched. The CDR3 consists of 16 residues. CDR1 and CDR2 from the germline V gene are MNHEY and SMNVEV (reference sequence). This clonotype was detected many times. Its antigen is not identified. Unique molecular identifiers were incorporated when the TCRbeta library was constructed. Each CDR3 protein gets one entry after TCRdb re-called the PCR reads with MiXCR. The sample includes about 70,000 distinct CDR3 sequences, roughly 10% of them seen just once. The sample in question was PBMCs, obtained before TCRalphabeta/CD19-depleted stem cell transplant. J is TRBJ2-7 and V is TRBV27; TRBD2 aligns across 13 bases. This TCR was sampled from a boy aged 5-17 years with acute myeloid leukemia, due to receive a stem cell transplant. DNA of the CDR3: TGTGCCAGCAGAGGACTAGCGGGGGCCGCAAACTACGAGCAGTACGTC. Residues: CASRGLAGAANYEQYV.